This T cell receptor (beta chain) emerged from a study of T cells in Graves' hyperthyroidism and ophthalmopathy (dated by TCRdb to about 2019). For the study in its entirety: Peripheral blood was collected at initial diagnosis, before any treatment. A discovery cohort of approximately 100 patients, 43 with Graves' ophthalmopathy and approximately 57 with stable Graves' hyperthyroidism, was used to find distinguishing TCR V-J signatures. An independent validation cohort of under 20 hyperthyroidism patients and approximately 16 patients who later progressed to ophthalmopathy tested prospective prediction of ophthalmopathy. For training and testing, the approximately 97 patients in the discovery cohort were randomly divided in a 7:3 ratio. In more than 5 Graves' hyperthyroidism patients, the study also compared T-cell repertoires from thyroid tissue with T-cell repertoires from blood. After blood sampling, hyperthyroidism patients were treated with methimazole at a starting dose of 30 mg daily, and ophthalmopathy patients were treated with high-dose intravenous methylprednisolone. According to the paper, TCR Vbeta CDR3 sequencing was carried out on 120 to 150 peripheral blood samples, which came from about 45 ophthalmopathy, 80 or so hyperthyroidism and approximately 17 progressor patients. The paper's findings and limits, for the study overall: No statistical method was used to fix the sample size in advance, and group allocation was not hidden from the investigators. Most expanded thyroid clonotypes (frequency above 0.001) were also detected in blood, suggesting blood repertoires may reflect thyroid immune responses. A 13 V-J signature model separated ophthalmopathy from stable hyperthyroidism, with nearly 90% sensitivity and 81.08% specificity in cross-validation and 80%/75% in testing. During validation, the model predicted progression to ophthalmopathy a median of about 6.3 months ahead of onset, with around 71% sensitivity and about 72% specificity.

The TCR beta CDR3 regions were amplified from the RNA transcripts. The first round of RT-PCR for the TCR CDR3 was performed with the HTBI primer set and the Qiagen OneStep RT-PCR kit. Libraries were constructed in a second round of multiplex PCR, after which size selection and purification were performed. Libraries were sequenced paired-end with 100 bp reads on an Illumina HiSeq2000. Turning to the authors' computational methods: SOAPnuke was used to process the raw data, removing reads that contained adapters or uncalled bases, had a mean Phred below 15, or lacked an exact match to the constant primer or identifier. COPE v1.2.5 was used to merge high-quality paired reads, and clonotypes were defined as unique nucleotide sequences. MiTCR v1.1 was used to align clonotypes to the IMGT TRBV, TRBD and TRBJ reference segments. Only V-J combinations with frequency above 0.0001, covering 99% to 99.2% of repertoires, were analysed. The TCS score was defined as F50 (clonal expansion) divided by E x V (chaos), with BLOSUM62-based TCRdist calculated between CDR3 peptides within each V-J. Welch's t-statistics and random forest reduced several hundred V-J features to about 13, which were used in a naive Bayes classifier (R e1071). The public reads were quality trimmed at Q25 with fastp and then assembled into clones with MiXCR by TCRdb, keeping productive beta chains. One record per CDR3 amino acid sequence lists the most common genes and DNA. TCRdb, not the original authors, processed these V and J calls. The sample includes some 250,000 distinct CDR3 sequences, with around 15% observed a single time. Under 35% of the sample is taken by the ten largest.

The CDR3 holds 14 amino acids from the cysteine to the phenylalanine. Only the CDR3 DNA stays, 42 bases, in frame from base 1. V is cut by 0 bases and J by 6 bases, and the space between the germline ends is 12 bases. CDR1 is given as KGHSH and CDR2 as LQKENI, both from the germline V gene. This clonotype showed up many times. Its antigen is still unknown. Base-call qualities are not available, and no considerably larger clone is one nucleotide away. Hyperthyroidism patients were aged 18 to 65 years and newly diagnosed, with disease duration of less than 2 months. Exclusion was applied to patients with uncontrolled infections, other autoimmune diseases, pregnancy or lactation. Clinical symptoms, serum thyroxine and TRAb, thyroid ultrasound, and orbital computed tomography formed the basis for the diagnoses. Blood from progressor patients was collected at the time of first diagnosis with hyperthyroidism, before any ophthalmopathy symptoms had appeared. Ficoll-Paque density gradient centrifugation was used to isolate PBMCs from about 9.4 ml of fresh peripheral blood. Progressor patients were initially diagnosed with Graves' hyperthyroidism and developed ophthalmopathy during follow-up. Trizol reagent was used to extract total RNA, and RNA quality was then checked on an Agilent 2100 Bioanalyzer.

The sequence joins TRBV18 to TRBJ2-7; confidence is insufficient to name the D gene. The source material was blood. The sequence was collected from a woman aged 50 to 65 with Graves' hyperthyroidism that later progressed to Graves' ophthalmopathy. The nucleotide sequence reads TGTGCCAGCTCACCACCTGCAGCGTTCTCCGAGCAGTACTTC. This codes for CASSPPAAFSEQYF.